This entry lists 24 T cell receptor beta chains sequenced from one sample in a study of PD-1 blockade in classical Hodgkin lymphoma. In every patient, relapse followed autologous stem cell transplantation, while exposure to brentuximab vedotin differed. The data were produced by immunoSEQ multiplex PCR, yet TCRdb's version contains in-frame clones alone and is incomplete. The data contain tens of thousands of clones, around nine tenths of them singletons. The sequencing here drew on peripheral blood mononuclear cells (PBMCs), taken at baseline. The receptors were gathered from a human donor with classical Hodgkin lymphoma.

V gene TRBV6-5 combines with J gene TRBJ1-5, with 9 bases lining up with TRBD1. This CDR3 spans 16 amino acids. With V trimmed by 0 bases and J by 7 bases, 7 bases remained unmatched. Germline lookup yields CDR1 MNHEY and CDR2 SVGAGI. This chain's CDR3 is CASSYSSGQGRQPQHF. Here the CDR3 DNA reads TGTGCCAGCAGTTACTCGTCGGGACAGGGTCGACAGCCCCAGCATTTT.

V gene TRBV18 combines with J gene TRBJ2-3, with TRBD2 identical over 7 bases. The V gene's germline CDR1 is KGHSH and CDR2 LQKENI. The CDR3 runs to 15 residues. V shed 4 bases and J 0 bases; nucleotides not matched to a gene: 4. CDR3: CASSRAGTSTDTQYF. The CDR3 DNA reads TGTGCCAGCTCACGAGCGGGGACTAGCACAGATACGCAGTATTTT.

CDR3 DNA: TGTGCCAGCTCAACCGGGACAGGAATGTTCGGCTACACCTTC. Amino acid sequence: CASSTGTGMFGYTF. The chain uses TRBV6-5 and TRBJ1-2, with TRBD1 matching 8 bases. Trimming at V came to 8 bases and at J to 8 bases, leaving 13 bases not matched to a gene. Germline loops: CDR1 MNHEY, CDR2 SVGAGI. The CDR3 spans 14 residues.

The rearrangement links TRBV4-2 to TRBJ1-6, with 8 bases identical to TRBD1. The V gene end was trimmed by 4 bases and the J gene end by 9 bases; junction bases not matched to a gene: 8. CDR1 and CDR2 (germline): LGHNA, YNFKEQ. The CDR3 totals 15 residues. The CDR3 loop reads CASSLNQGAGSPLHF. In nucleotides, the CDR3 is TGTGCCAGCAGCCTCAACCAGGGGGCCGGTTCACCCCTCCACTTT.

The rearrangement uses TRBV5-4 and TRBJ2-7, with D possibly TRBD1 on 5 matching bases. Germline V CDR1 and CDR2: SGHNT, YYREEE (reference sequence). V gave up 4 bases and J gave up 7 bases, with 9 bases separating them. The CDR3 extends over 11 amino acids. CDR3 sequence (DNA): TGTGCCAGCAGCAAGCAGGGTGAGCAGTACTTC. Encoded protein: CASSKQGEQYF.

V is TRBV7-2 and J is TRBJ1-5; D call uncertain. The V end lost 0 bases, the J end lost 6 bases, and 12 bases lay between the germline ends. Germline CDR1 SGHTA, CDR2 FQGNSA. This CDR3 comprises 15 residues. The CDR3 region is CASSLASEARQPQHF. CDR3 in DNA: TGTGCCAGCAGCTTAGCCTCCGAGGCTCGTCAGCCCCAGCATTTT.

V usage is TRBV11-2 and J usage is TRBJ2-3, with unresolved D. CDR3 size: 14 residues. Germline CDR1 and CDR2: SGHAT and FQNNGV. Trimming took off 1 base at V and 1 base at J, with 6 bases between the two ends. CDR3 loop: CASSLGWGTDTQYF. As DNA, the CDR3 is TGTGCCAGCAGCTTAGGGTGGGGCACAGATACGCAGTATTTT.

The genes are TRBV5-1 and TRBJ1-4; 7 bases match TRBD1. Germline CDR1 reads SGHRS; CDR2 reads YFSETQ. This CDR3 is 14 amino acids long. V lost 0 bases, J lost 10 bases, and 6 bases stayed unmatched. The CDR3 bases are TGCGCCAGCAGCTTGGCTCAGGGGGGTGGAAAACTGTTTTTT. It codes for CASSLAQGGGKLFF.

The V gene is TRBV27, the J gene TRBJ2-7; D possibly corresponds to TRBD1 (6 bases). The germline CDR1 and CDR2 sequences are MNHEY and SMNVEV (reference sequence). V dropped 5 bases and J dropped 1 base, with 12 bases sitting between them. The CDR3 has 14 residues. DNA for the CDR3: TGTGCCAGCAGTCCCCTGACAGGATCCTACGAGCAGTACTTC. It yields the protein CASSPLTGSYEQYF.

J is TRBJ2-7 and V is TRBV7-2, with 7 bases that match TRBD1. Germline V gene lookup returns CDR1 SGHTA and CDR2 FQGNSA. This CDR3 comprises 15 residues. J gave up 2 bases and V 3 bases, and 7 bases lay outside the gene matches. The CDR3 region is CASSFEGALTYEQYF. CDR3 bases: TGTGCCAGCAGCTTCGAGGGGGCTCTTACCTACGAGCAGTACTTC.

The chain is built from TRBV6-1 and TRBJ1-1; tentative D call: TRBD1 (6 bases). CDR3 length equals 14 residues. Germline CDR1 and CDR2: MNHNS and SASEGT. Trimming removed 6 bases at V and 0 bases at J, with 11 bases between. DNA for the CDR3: TGTGCCAGCAGGCAGACAGGACTGAACACTGAAGCTTTCTTT. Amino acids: CASRQTGLNTEAFF.

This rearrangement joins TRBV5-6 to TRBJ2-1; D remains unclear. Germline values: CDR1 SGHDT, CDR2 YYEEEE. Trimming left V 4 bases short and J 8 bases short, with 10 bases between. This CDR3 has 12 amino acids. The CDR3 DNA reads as TGTGCCAGCAGCCGCCCAAGAGATGAGCAGTTCTTC. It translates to CASSRPRDEQFF. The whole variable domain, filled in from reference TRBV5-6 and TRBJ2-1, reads DAGVTQSPTHLIKTRGQQVTLRCSPKSGHDTVSWYQQALGQGPQFIFQYYEEEERQRGNFPDRFSGHQFPNYSSELNVNALLLGDSALYLCASSRPRDEQFFGPGTRLTVL.

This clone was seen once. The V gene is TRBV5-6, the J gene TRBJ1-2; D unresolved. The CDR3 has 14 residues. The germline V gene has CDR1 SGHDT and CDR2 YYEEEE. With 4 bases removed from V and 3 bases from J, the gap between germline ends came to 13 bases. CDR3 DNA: TGTGCCAGCAGCGAAGGGCTTTTCTACTATGGCTACACCTTC. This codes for CASSEGLFYYGYTF.

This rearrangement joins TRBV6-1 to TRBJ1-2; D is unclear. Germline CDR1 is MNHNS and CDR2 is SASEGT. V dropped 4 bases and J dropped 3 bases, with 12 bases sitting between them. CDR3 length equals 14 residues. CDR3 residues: CASSVQDSYYGYTF. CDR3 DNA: TGTGCCAGCAGTGTTCAGGACTCATACTATGGCTACACCTTC.

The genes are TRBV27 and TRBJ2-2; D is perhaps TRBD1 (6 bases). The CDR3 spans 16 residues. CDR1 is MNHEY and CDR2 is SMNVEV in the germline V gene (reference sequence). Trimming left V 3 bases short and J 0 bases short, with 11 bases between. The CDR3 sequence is CASSLGAGANTGELFF. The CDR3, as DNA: TGTGCCAGCAGTTTGGGTGCAGGGGCGAACACCGGGGAGCTGTTTTTT.

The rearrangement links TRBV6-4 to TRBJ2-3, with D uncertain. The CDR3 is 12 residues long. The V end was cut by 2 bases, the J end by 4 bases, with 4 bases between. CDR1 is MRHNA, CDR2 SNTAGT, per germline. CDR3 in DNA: TGTGCCAGCAGTGACAACCCAGATACGCAGTATTTT. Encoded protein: CASSDNPDTQYF.

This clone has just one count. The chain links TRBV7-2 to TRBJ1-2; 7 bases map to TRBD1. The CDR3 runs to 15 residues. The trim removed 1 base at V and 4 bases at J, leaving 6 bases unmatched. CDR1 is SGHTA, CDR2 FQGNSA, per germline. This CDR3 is CASSLVSQGGYGYTF. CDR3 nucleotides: TGTGCCAGCAGCTTAGTTAGCCAGGGGGGCTATGGCTACACCTTC.

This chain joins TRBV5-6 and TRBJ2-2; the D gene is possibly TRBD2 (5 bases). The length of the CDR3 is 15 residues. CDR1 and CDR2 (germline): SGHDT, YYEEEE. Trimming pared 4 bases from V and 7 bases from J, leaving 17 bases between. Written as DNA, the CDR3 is TGTGCCAGCAGCCCCCGACGGAGGCAAGTCGGGGAGCTGTTTTTT. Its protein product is CASSPRRRQVGELFF.

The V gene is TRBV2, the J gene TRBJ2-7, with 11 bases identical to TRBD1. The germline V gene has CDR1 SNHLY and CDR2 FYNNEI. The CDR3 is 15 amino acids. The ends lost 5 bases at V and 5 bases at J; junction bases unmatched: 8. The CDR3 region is CASSRVGTGGNEQYF. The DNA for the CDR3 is TGTGCCAGCAGTCGGGTCGGGACAGGGGGGAACGAGCAGTACTTC.

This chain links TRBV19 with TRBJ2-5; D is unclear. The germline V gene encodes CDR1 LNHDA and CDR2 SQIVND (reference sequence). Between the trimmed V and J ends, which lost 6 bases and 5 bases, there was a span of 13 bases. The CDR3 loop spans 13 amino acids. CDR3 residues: CASRSRQTETQYF. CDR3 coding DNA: TGTGCCAGTAGGTCCAGGCAGACGGAGACCCAGTACTTC.

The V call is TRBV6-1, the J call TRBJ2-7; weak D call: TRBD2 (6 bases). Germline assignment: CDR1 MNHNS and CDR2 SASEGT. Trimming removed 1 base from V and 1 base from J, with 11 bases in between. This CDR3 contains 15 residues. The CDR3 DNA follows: TGTGCCAGCAGTGAAGTTGGGGGGAGTTCCTACGAGCAGTACTTC. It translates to CASSEVGGSSYEQYF.

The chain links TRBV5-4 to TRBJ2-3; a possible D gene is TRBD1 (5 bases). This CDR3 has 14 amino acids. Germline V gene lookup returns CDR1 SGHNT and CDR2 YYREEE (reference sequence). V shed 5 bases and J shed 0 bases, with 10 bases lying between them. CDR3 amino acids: CASSSRTSTDTQYF. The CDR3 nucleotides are TGTGCCAGCAGTTCCCGGACAAGCACAGATACGCAGTATTTT.

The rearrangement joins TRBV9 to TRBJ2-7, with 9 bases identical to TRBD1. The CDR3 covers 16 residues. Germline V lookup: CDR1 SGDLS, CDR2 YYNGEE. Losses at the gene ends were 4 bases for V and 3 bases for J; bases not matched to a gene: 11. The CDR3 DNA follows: TGTGCCAGCAGCACCCAACCGGGACAGGGATACTACGAGCAGTACTTC. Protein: CASSTQPGQGYYEQYF.

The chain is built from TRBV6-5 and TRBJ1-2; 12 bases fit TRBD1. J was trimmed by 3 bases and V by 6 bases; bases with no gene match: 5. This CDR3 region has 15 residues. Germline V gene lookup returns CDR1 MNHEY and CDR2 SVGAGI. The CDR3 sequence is CASRGTGGAYYGYTF. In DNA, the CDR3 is TGTGCCAGCAGGGGGACAGGGGGCGCTTACTATGGCTACACCTTC.